The source of this T cell receptor (beta chain) is a study of blood T cell repertoires in COVID-19. On the study more broadly: Sites in the United States, Italy and Spain provided acute and convalescent COVID-19 samples. T cells, B-cell-depleted T cells, or PBMCs provided the cDNA or gDNA that served as material.

Per the germline V gene, CDR1 is MNHEY and CDR2 is SVGAGI. The CDR3 length is 13 residues. The J segment lost 2 bases and the V segment lost 11 bases, leaving 6 bases of the junction unmatched. Per the original methods: Researchers report that nucleated cell counts were estimated from reference gene primer amplification. TCRdb keeps only in-frame clones here, not all; method: immunoSEQ multiplex PCR. V, J and clone size were drawn from that table, and D and trimming were deduced from the DNA. The data hold 99,000 or so clones, with approximately 86% observed a single time. The receptor's source is a woman in her fifties or sixties in a cohort sampled during active or convalescent COVID-19. Sequenced input: peripheral blood. V gene TRBV6-5 combines with J gene TRBJ2-3, with 8 bases identical to TRBD2. This CDR3 is CAGTRGDTDTQYF. The DNA for the CDR3 is TGTGCCGGGACTAGAGGGGACACAGATACGCAGTATTTT.